The present T cell receptor beta chain was sequenced within a study of cytomegalovirus exposure and HLA in healthy donors. Across the whole study: About 85 million unique TCRs from HLA-typed donors were held in an early release of data.

Per germline, CDR1 MDHEN and CDR2 SYDVKM. V lost 2 bases and J 3 bases, leaving 11 bases between the germline ends. The CDR3 consists of 14 residues. PCR involved 60 Vbeta and 13 Jbeta primers. Data came from immunoSEQ multiplex PCR; TCRdb stores just in-frame clones and leaves some out. The table has tens of thousands of clones, approximately 67% seen once. The sequence was obtained from a male donor in good health and CMV-seropositive. The chain is built from TRBV28 and TRBJ2-7; D uncertain. Sequencing used PBMCs. CDR3 nucleotides: TGTGCCAGCAGTTTAGGCCAGGCAGACTACGAGCAGTACTTC. As protein: CASSLGQADYEQYF.